The clone carrying this T cell receptor beta chain was observed at least ten times. Its antigen remains unidentified. CD25-based Treg depletion was applied to purified naive CD4+ T cells. Study-level results: The TCR gene usage of tumor memory CD4+ T cells clustered together with blood and lymph node memory CD4+ cells and with lymph node naive CD4+ cells.

Using its own MiXCR run on the 5' RACE reads, TCRdb lists one record per CDR3 protein. The table includes about 50,000 distinct CDR3 sequences, around 26% detected once. The clonotype was recovered from a female donor with breast cancer. The sample was naive CD4+ T cells sorted from blood. As for subset: naive CD4+ T cells, CD4+CD45RA+CD25-.

The CDR3 is CASSLTGGRTTQYF. The CDR3 DNA reads as TGTGCCAGCAGCCTTACCGGGGGGAGGACTACGCAGTATTTT. The chain has TRBV7-2 and TRBJ2-3; 7 nucleotides align to TRBD2. The germline gives CDR1 SGHTA, CDR2 FQGNSA. Trimming at V came to 5 bases and at J to 8 bases, leaving 10 bases not matched to a gene. This CDR3 is 14 amino acids long.